Listed here are 9 T cell receptor beta chains from one sample, sequenced in a study of cytomegalovirus exposure and HLA in healthy donors. A multiplex PCR was run with 60 Vbeta primers and 13 Jbeta primers. Only in-frame clones appear in the TCRdb table, and some are missing; sequencing was by immunoSEQ multiplex PCR. This sample has about 140,000 clones, with around 85% found just once. What was sequenced was PBMCs. The receptors were gathered from a woman aged 45-59 years in good health and CMV-seropositive.

The rearrangement joins TRBV5-6 to TRBJ1-3; no reliable D call. The V gene lost 4 bases and the J gene lost 0 bases, with 23 bases spanning the gap. Germline V gene sequence: CDR1 SGHDT, CDR2 YYEEEE. This CDR3 comprises 19 residues. CDR3 region: CASSRISLPLKSSGNTIYF. The CDR3 bases are TGTGCCAGCAGCCGCATCTCCCTGCCACTGAAGAGCTCTGGAAACACCATATATTTT.

The chain recombines TRBV7-9 with TRBJ2-3, with no clear D. This CDR3 contains 14 residues. Trimming shortened V by 1 base and J by 1 base, and 6 bases separated the two germline ends. Germline V gives CDR1 SEHNR, CDR2 FQNEAQ (reference sequence). The chain's CDR3 is CASSLGRRTDTQYF. The DNA for the CDR3 is TGTGCCAGCAGCTTAGGGCGGCGCACAGATACGCAGTATTTT.

A single count supports this clone. This chain uses TRBV2 with TRBJ1-1; D perhaps matches TRBD1 (6 bases). Trimming pared 8 bases from V and 1 base from J, leaving 11 bases between. The CDR3 runs to 13 residues. CDR1 is SNHLY and CDR2 is FYNNEI in the germline V gene. The CDR3 DNA sequence: TGTGCCAGCGACCAGGGGAGGAACACTGAAGCTTTCTTT. Its translation: CASDQGRNTEAFF.

The chain has TRBV5-4 and TRBJ1-6, with D maybe TRBD1 (6 bases). Germline V gives CDR1 SGHNT, CDR2 YYREEE (reference sequence). The CDR3 loop spans 15 amino acids. V gave up 4 bases and J gave up 10 bases, with 18 bases separating them. The CDR3, as DNA: TGTGCCAGCAGCGGTACCGGGACAATGGGCTCACCCCTCCACTTT. Translating it yields CASSGTGTMGSPLHF.

V usage is TRBV11-2 and J usage is TRBJ2-5, with D perhaps TRBD1 (6 bases). Germline V lookup: CDR1 SGHAT, CDR2 FQNNGV. This CDR3 spans 15 amino acids. The ends were cut back, 4 bases at V and 2 bases at J, with 14 bases in the middle. DNA of the CDR3: TGTGCCAGCAGCTCCTATGGGGGCTGGCAAGAGACCCAGTACTTC. It translates to CASSSYGGWQETQYF.

The count of this clone is one. The chain is built from TRBV7-9 and TRBJ2-7; D may be TRBD2 (5 bases). Per germline, CDR1 SEHNR and CDR2 FQNEAQ (reference sequence). V was clipped by 5 bases and J by 7 bases, with 18 bases between them. CDR3 length equals 14 residues. Here the CDR3 DNA reads TGTGCCAGCAGCCGAGCGACTACCTTTGGGGAGCAGTACTTC. As protein: CASSRATTFGEQYF.

The rearrangement links TRBV2 to TRBJ2-7, with a tentative D call TRBD2 (7 bases). The V gene's germline CDR1 is SNHLY and CDR2 FYNNEI. The V end lost 7 bases, the J end lost 3 bases, and 13 bases lay between the germline ends. The CDR3 has 13 amino acids. CDR3 sequence: CASKRDTNYEQYF. Here the CDR3 DNA reads TGTGCCAGCAAGCGGGACACCAACTACGAGCAGTACTTC. Full variable domain (remainder filled in from reference TRBV2 and TRBJ2-7): EPEVTQTPSHQVTQMGQEVILRCVPISNHLYFYWYRQILGQKVEFLVSFYNNEISEKSEIFDDQFSVERPDGSNFTLKIRSTKLEDSAMYFCASKRDTNYEQYFGPGTRLTVT.

J is TRBJ2-1 and V is TRBV7-3; D call uncertain. Germline V gene data show CDR1 as SGHTA and CDR2 as FQGTGA. V lost 1 base, J lost 14 bases, and 15 bases lay in between. This CDR3 comprises 13 residues. The CDR3 protein is CASSLMGTEKEFF. Written as DNA, the CDR3 is TGTGCCAGCAGCTTAATGGGTACAGAAAAAGAGTTCTTC. Based on the CDR3 plus reference TRBV7-3 and TRBJ2-1, the full variable domain is GAGVSQTPSNKVTEKGKYVELRCDPISGHTALYWYRQSLGQGPEFLIYFQGTGAADDSGLPNDRFFAVRPEGSVSTLKIQRTERGDSAVYLCASSLMGTEKEFFGPGTRLTVL.

The chain couples TRBV19 to TRBJ1-2; TRBD1 might be the D (5 bases). Looked up from germline, CDR1 is LNHDA and CDR2 is SQIVND (reference sequence). The CDR3 consists of 15 residues. The V and J ends lost 2 bases and 8 bases respectively, with 18 bases between them. CDR3 sequence (DNA): TGTGCCAGTAGTATAATCAACGCGGGACCTAGCGGCTACACCTTC. Translating it yields CASSIINAGPSGYTF.